A single TCR beta chain is shown here with its context. These data originate in a study of T cells in tuberculosis. At the level of the study: T cells were selected with CD1B tetramers loaded with glucose monomycolate.

After thawing and overnight rest, PBMC were stained with GMM-loaded CD1B tetramer, viability dye and anti-CD3 for sorting. The lipid loaded on the CD1B tetramers was C32 glucose monomycolate from Rhodococcus equi. CD14-expressing monocytes were removed from PBMC before cryopreservation and sorting. About 100,000 tetramer-negative cells were sorted from each donor. Per the germline V gene, CDR1 is MDHEN and CDR2 is SYDVKM. The CDR3 length is 16 residues. Trimming removed 3 bases at V and 8 bases at J, with 22 bases between. Here immunoSEQ multiplex PCR was the method, and the copy in TCRdb shows in-frame clones only, minus some. The profile shows 60,000 or so clones, 81% of them singletons.

The chain is built from TRBV28 and TRBJ1-2, with D perhaps matching TRBD1 (6 bases). The sequencing sample was made of CD1b-GMM tetramer-negative cells sorted from PBMCs. This clonotype was obtained from an adult woman with latent tuberculosis. This chain's CDR3 is CASSLRGGRPSDGYTF. For the CDR3, the DNA is TGTGCCAGCAGTTTGAGGGGGGGGCGCCCCTCCGACGGCTACACCTTC.